This T cell receptor beta chain is drawn from a study of T cells in Graves' hyperthyroidism and ophthalmopathy. Over 18 months, lack of ophthalmopathy progression marked Graves' hyperthyroidism as stable. Subjects aged 18 to 65 presented with newly diagnosed hyperthyroidism of less than 2 months' duration. Diagnosing involved the use of clinical symptoms, serum thyroxine and TRAb, thyroid ultrasound and orbital computed tomography. Study-wide results and limits: Appearing also in blood were most of the thyroid clonotypes expanded above 0.001.

There were TCR beta CDR3 regions amplified from RNA transcripts. TCR CDR3 regions were first amplified by RT-PCR with HTBI primers. From the multiplex PCR reads, TCRdb called clonotypes with MiXCR, one entry per CDR3 protein. The sample includes 200,000 or so distinct CDR3 sequences, approximately 16% of them seen just once. Germline V lookup: CDR1 ENHRY, CDR2 SYGVKD. This CDR3 has 13 residues. Trimming cost V 8 bases and J 15 bases, with 23 bases left between them. Turning to this clonotype: Its antigen remains unknown.

The sequencing input was blood. The source of this sequence is a woman in her 50s with Graves' hyperthyroidism. This chain joins TRBV10-3 and TRBJ2-1; D is undetermined. CDR3 region: CAIGYENGSGRFF. In DNA, the CDR3 is TGTGCCATCGGGTACGAAAATGGGTCAGGTCGGTTCTTC.